Below are 9 T cell receptor beta chains sequenced from a single sample in a study of PD-1 blockade in classical Hodgkin lymphoma. Assay used: immunoSEQ multiplex PCR; TCRdb lists only in-frame clones, some missing. The table has some 35,000 clones, 85% to 90% seen once. Specified time point: newly diagnosed, previously untreated cHL patient sample. From thawed PBMCs, CD4+ T cells were purified using magnetic negative selection. Specimen: CD4+ T cells from blood. Receptors originate from a human donor with classical Hodgkin lymphoma.

The chain is built from TRBV6-5 and TRBJ2-3, with TRBD2 matching over 7 bases. Germline loops: CDR1 MNHEY, CDR2 SVGAGI. Trimming cost V 8 bases and J 5 bases; bases outside gene matches: 13. The CDR3 has 15 residues. CDR3 bases: TGTGCCAGCGGATCACTCGGTGGGGGGGGAGATACGCAGTATTTT. Amino acid sequence: CASGSLGGGGDTQYF.

This clone came up once. This chain links TRBV6-1 with TRBJ2-1; 9 positions match TRBD1. The CDR3 sequence is 14 residues long. With V trimmed by 7 bases and J by 7 bases, 8 bases remained unmatched. CDR1 and CDR2 (germline): MNHNS, SASEGT. The CDR3 loop reads CASKGDREVNEQFF. DNA for the CDR3: TGTGCCAGCAAAGGGGACAGGGAGGTGAATGAGCAGTTCTTC.

The J gene is TRBJ1-5, the V gene TRBV30, with a weak D call TRBD1 (6 bases). Per the germline V gene, CDR1 is GTSNPN and CDR2 is SVGIG (reference sequence). The germline V and J ends were trimmed by 2 bases and 2 bases, with 10 bases remaining between them. The CDR3 loop spans 14 amino acids. CDR3 protein: CAWSTGLGNQPQHF. CDR3 nucleotide sequence: TGTGCCTGGAGTACAGGGCTAGGCAATCAGCCCCAGCATTTT.

The chain uses TRBV10-1 and TRBJ2-2; D uncertain. Trimming pared 0 bases from V and 1 base from J, leaving 9 bases between. Germline assignment: CDR1 WNHNN and CDR2 SYGVQD (reference sequence). The CDR3 sequence is 16 residues long. The CDR3: CASSESGELNTGELFF. The DNA of the CDR3 is TGCGCCAGCAGTGAGTCTGGGGAACTGAACACCGGGGAGCTGTTTTTT.

This chain's CDR3 is CASSRGGTANARLYNEQFF. CDR3 coding DNA: TGCGCCAGCAGCCGGGGGGGTACAGCGAACGCTAGATTATACAATGAGCAGTTCTTC. This sequence joins TRBV4-3 and TRBJ2-1, with 7 bases matching TRBD2. This CDR3 has 19 residues. The ends lost 4 bases at V and 4 bases at J; junction bases unmatched: 19. The germline V gene has CDR1 LGHNA and CDR2 YSLEER.

The rearrangement links TRBV7-9 to TRBJ2-7; tentatively, D is TRBD1 (6 bases). The germline V and J ends were trimmed by 1 base and 5 bases, with 9 bases remaining between them. This CDR3 has 13 residues. Looked up from germline, CDR1 is SEHNR and CDR2 is FQNEAQ (reference sequence). The CDR3 reads CASSLGTVNEQYF. The DNA of the CDR3 is TGTGCCAGCAGCTTAGGGACAGTTAACGAGCAGTACTTC.

The chain has TRBV25-1 and TRBJ2-7, with 10 nucleotides matching TRBD1. The V gene end was trimmed by 3 bases and the J gene end by 4 bases; junction bases not matched to a gene: 6. Looked up from germline, CDR1 is MGHDK and CDR2 is SYGVNS. The length of the CDR3 is 15 residues. The CDR3 bases are TGTGCCAGCAGTGACACCGGGACAGGGGTTTACGAGCAGTACTTC. This translates into CASSDTGTGVYEQYF.

This clone was seen a single time. The chain carries TRBV15 and TRBJ1-3; no firm D call. The V end was cut by 0 bases, the J end by 3 bases, with 12 bases between. The CDR3 runs 16 residues. Germline lookup yields CDR1 LNHNV and CDR2 YYDKDF (reference sequence). The CDR3 loop reads CATSRDHVGNGNTIYF. The CDR3 DNA reads as TGTGCCACCAGCAGAGATCATGTGGGGAATGGAAACACCATATATTTT.

This clone appeared once. V is TRBV2 and J is TRBJ2-5; no clear D gene. This CDR3 region has 16 residues. The ends were cut back, 3 bases at V and 7 bases at J, with 21 bases in the middle. The germline CDR1 and CDR2 sequences are SNHLY and FYNNEI. The CDR3 region has the DNA TGTGCCAGCAGTGACCAAAGACAACGGGCCGGAGCGACCCAGTACTTC. Amino acid sequence: CASSDQRQRAGATQYF.